The 20 T cell receptor beta chains below were found in one sample sequenced in a study of human T cells and chemical hapten exposure. Time point meaning: patch test 1, 2 weeks after DPC sensitization. Treatment indicated: therapeutic diphenylcyclopropenone sensitization with weekly scalp DPC. TCRdb reprocessed the RACE reads via MiXCR and lists one record per CDR3 protein. This sample yields some 81,000 distinct CDR3 sequences, of which approximately 8% are seen a single time; less than 2% belongs to the top ten. The sequencing here drew on whole blood, taken in connection with sensitization to the hapten diphenylcyclopropenone (DPC). Receptors originate from a woman aged 30 to 39 with alopecia areata. Some clones in this sample may be carry-over from other donors' samples.

This clonotype was counted ten times or more. The chain couples TRBV5-1 to TRBJ2-7, with D uncertain. The CDR3 is made up of 16 amino acids. Trimming took 5 bases from V and 9 from J, leaving 27 bases between them. Germline lookup yields CDR1 SGHRS and CDR2 YFSETQ. CDR3 region: CASRPPLGPTTSSQYF. CDR3 sequence (DNA): TGCGCCAGCAGACCCCCCTTAGGGCCGACAACCTCTTCGCAGTACTTC.

This clonotype was picked up many times. The chain couples TRBV2 to TRBJ1-2, with D perhaps matching TRBD1 (5 bases). V dropped 2 bases and J dropped 4 bases, with 20 bases sitting between them. This CDR3 comprises 17 residues. CDR1 SNHLY and CDR2 FYNNEI come from the germline V gene. In DNA form, the CDR3 reads TGTGCCAGCAGTGAACAAAATCCAGGGACCCCTCCCTATGGCTACACCTTC. As protein: CASSEQNPGTPPYGYTF.

This chain links TRBV5-1 with TRBJ1-2; 7 bases fit TRBD1. This CDR3 region has 16 residues. The germline V gene encodes CDR1 SGHRS and CDR2 YFSETQ. The V segment lost 0 bases and the J segment 6 bases; nucleotides outside the gene matches: 11. CDR3 nucleotide sequence: TGCGCCAGCAGCTTGGTACTTGAGAGGGGGCGTGATGGCTACACCTTC. It translates to CASSLVLERGRDGYTF.

This clonotype has ten or more counts. The chain has TRBV7-9 and TRBJ2-1, with 9 bases matching TRBD2. V shed 0 bases and J 6 bases; nucleotides not matched to a gene: 6. CDR1 is SEHNR and CDR2 is FQNEAQ in the germline V gene (reference sequence). CDR3 length equals 16 residues. The CDR3 DNA is TGTGCCAGCAGCTTAGCGCTAGCGGGGACGTCCAATGAGCAGTTCTTC. Translation gives CASSLALAGTSNEQFF.

This clonotype came up many times. CDR3 DNA sequence: TGTGCCAGCAGGTCGGATAATTCACCCCTCCACTTT. Translation gives CASRSDNSPLHF. The chain employs TRBV7-9 and TRBJ1-6, with D unresolved. Germline values: CDR1 SEHNR, CDR2 FQNEAQ (reference sequence). The CDR3 has 12 amino acids. Trimming removed 6 bases at V and 5 bases at J, with 5 bases between.

The chain links TRBV29-1 to TRBJ1-3, with D hard to call. Germline assignment: CDR1 SQVTM and CDR2 ANQGSEA. The CDR3 extends over 16 amino acids. With 0 bases removed from V and 0 bases from J, the gap between germline ends came to 12 bases. The CDR3: CSVEDRSTDSGNTIYF. The CDR3 DNA is TGCAGCGTTGAAGATAGGTCTACAGACTCTGGAAACACCATATATTTT.

The rearrangement links TRBV27 to TRBJ2-7; 8 nucleotides match TRBD2. Trimming removed 5 bases from V and 1 base from J; junction bases left unmatched: 1. The CDR3 has 13 amino acids. Germline values: CDR1 MNHEY, CDR2 SMNVEV (reference sequence). The CDR3 here is CASSRGGSYEQYF. The DNA of the CDR3 is TGTGCCAGCAGTCGCGGGGGGTCCTACGAGCAGTACTTC.

This clonotype was counted a few times. The rearrangement links TRBV5-1 to TRBJ1-3; D is perhaps TRBD1 (5 bases). CDR3 size: 14 residues. Per the germline V gene, CDR1 is SGHRS and CDR2 is YFSETQ. Trimming took off 2 bases at V and 9 bases at J, with 15 bases between the two ends. The CDR3 loop reads CASSFLGPSTTIYF. CDR3 coding DNA: TGCGCCAGCAGCTTCTTGGGGCCGTCAACCACCATATATTTT.

The chain combines TRBV11-1 with TRBJ2-2; D is ambiguous. In germline, CDR1 is SGHAT, CDR2 FQDESV (reference sequence). Trimming cost V 1 base and J 1 base, with 7 bases left between them. There are 15 residues in the CDR3. CDR3 amino acids: CASSLVWGNTGELFF. The CDR3 nucleotides read TGTGCCAGCAGCTTAGTGTGGGGGAACACCGGGGAGCTGTTTTTT.

At least ten counts were recorded for this clonotype. The rearrangement links TRBV12-3 or TRBV12-4 to TRBJ1-6, with a weak D call TRBD1 (6 bases). V gave up 3 bases and J gave up 4 bases, with 10 bases separating them. This CDR3 is built from 15 residues. CDR3 sequence reads: CASSLEGVYNSPLHF. CDR3 coding DNA: TGTGCCAGCAGTTTGGAGGGGGTGTATAATTCACCCCTCCACTTT.

For this clonotype: A much larger clone lies one base from this, so it may be a read error. This sequence joins TRBV10-3 and TRBJ2-3, with 9 bases fitting TRBD1. Germline V gives CDR1 ENHRY, CDR2 SYGVKD. The V segment lost 6 bases and the J segment 6 bases; nucleotides outside the gene matches: 10. The CDR3 extends over 15 amino acids. The CDR3 nucleotides are TGTGCCATCAGCACCCGGGGACAGGGTGGGGATACGCAGTATTTT. Its translation: CAISTRGQGGDTQYF.

This clonotype has just a few counts. V and J are TRBV27 and TRBJ2-3; unclear D gene. In germline, CDR1 is MNHEY, CDR2 SMNVEV (reference sequence). CDR3 length: 13 amino acids. V lost 5 bases and J 1 base, leaving 7 bases between the germline ends. CDR3 loop: CASSVAGTDTQYF. The CDR3, as DNA: TGTGCCAGCAGTGTGGCAGGCACAGATACGCAGTATTTT.

V gene TRBV5-5 combines with J gene TRBJ1-2; 9 bases map to TRBD1. The CDR3 is 18 amino acids. Germline loops: CDR1 SGHKS, CDR2 YYEKEE (reference sequence). Trimming took 5 bases from V and 4 from J; bases not matched to a gene: 18. The DNA of the CDR3 is TGTGCCAGCAGACTGACGGGGGACAGGGTCGATTCTGGCTATGGCTACACCTTC. Translation: CASRLTGDRVDSGYGYTF.

This clonotype occurred many times. The V call is TRBV29-1, the J call TRBJ1-2, with no clear D. The CDR3 extends over 12 amino acids. Trimming shortened V by 5 bases and J by 3 bases, and 10 bases separated the two germline ends. Germline CDR1 is SQVTM and CDR2 is ANQGSEA. The CDR3 is CSVISQDYGYTF. Here the CDR3 DNA reads TGCAGCGTTATTTCCCAGGACTATGGCTACACCTTC.

This clonotype was counted between two and nine times. The chain recombines TRBV7-8 with TRBJ2-5; no firm D call. V lost 0 bases to trimming and J lost 9 bases, with 8 bases between them. Germline assignment: CDR1 SGHVS and CDR2 FQNEAQ. The CDR3 has 12 amino acids. The CDR3 region is CASSLAGSAQYF. CDR3 DNA: TGTGCCAGCAGCTTAGCTGGGTCGGCCCAGTACTTC.

Notes on this clonotype: A read error may explain this, as a much larger clone is one base away. The gene calls are TRBV11-3 and TRBJ1-2; D is perhaps TRBD1 (5 bases). CDR1 SGHNT and CDR2 YENEEA come from the germline V gene. The CDR3 spans 16 residues. V lost 5 bases, J lost 8 bases, and 24 bases lay in between. The CDR3 nucleotides read TGTGCCAGCAGCCCGCGGAGGACGGTGGGGGGGAGCGGCTACACCTTC. Its protein product is CASSPRRTVGGSGYTF.

This clonotype was seen repeatedly, ten times or more. This chain links TRBV29-1 with TRBJ2-1; TRBD1 matches 7 bases. The V and J ends lost 4 bases and 9 bases, in that order; junction bases with no gene match: 9. This CDR3 contains 13 residues. Germline loops: CDR1 SQVTM, CDR2 ANQGSEA. This chain's CDR3 is CSVVLYDRAEQFF. The DNA for the CDR3 is TGCAGCGTTGTCCTTTATGACAGGGCTGAGCAGTTCTTC.

This clonotype was picked up many times. The chain uses TRBV14 and TRBJ2-1; D may match TRBD1 or TRBD2 (6 bases each). Germline loops: CDR1 SGHDN, CDR2 FVKESK. There are 14 residues in the CDR3. Trimming shortened V by 1 base and J by 8 bases, and 12 bases separated the two germline ends. CDR3 sequence (DNA): TGTGCCAGCAGCCAAGTTATGGGGGGCTATGAGCAGTTCTTC. It encodes CASSQVMGGYEQFF.

This clonotype showed up many times. This chain links TRBV20-1 with TRBJ1-2; 10 nucleotides align to TRBD1. Germline lookup yields CDR1 DFQATT and CDR2 SNEGSKA (reference sequence). V shed 6 bases and J 3 bases; nucleotides not matched to a gene: 4. The length of the CDR3 is 13 residues. The CDR3 spells CSARTGGDYGYTF. In nucleotides, the CDR3 is TGCAGTGCCCGGACAGGGGGGGACTATGGCTACACCTTC.

This clonotype has at least ten counts. The J gene is TRBJ2-1, the V gene TRBV12-3 or TRBV12-4; D might be TRBD1 or TRBD2, each matching 5 bases. CDR3 length equals 16 residues. V was shortened by 5 bases and J by 3 bases, with 17 bases between the two germline ends. The CDR3 loop reads CASSKDNWDHYNEQFF. The CDR3 nucleotides are TGTGCCAGCAGTAAAGACAACTGGGACCACTACAATGAGCAGTTCTTC.